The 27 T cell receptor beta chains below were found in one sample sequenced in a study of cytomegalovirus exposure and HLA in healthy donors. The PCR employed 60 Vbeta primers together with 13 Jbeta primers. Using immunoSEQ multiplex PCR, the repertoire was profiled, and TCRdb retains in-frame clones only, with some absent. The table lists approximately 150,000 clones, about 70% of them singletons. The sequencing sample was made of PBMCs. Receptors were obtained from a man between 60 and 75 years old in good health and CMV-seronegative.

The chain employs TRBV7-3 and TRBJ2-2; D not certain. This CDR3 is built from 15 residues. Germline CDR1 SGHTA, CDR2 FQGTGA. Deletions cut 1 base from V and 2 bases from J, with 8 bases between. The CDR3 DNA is TGTGCCAGCAGCTTAAGAACAGAAAACACCGGGGAGCTGTTTTTT. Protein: CASSLRTENTGELFF.

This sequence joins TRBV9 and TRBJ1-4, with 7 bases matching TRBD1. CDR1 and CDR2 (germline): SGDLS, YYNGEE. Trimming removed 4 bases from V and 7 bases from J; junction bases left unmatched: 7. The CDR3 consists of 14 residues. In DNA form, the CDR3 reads TGTGCCAGCAGCTTTACAGGGGATAGTGAAAAACTGTTTTTT. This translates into CASSFTGDSEKLFF.

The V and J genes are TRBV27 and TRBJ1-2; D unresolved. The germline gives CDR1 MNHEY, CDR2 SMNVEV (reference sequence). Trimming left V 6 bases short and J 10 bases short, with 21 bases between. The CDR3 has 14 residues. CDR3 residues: CASSLTVPQATYTF. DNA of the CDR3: TGTGCCAGCAGCCTAACGGTCCCTCAGGCTACCTACACCTTC.

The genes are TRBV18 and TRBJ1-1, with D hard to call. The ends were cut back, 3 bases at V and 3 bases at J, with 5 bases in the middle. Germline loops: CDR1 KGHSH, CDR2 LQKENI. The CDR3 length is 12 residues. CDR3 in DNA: TGTGCCAGCTCACCGAGGCACACTGAAGCTTTCTTT. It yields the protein CASSPRHTEAFF. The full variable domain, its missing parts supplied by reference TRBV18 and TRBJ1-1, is NAGVMQNPRHLVRRRGQEARLRCSPMKGHSHVYWYRQLPEEGLKFMVYLQKENIIDESGMPKERFSAEFPKEGPSILRIQQVVRGDSAAYFCASSPRHTEAFFGQGTRLTVV.

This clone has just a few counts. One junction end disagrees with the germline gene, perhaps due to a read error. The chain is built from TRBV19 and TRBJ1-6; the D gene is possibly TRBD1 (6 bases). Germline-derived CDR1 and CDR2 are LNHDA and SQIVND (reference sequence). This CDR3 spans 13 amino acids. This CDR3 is CASSIDLGARHYF. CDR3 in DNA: TGTGCCAGTAGTATAGATCTGGGGGCGCGGCACTACTTT.

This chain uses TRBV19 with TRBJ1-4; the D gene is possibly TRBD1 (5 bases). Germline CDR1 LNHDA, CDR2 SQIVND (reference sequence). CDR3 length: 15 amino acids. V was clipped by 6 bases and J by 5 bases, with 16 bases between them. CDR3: CASRPEAGWNEKLFF. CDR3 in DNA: TGTGCCAGTAGACCTGAAGCAGGGTGGAATGAAAAACTGTTTTTT.

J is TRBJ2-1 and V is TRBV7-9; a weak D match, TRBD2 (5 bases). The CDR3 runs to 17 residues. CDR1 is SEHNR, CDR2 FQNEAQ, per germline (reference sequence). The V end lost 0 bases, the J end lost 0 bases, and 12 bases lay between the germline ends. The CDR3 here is CASSLAGASSSYNEQFF. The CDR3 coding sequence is TGTGCCAGCAGCTTAGCGGGAGCCAGTAGCTCCTACAATGAGCAGTTCTTC.

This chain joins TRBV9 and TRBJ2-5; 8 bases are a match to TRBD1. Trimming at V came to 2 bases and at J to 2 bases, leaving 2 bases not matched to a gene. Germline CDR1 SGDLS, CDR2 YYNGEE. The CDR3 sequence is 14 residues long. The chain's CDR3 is CASSVQGAQETQYF. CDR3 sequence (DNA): TGTGCCAGCAGCGTTCAGGGGGCGCAAGAGACCCAGTACTTC.

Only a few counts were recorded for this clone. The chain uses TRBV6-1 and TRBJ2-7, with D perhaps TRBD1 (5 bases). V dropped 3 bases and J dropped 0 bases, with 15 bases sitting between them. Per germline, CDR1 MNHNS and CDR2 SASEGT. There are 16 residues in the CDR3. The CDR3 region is CASSDPTVKFSYEQYF. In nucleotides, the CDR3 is TGTGCCAGCAGTGACCCGACAGTCAAGTTCTCCTACGAGCAGTACTTC.

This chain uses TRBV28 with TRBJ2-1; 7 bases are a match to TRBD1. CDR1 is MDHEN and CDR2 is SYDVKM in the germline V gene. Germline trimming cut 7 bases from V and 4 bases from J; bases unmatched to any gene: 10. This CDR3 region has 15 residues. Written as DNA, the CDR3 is TGTGCCAGCAAAGCCCCCGGGACAGAGTACAATGAGCAGTTCTTC. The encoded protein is CASKAPGTEYNEQFF. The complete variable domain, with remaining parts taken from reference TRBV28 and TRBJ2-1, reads DVKVTQSSRYLVKRTGEKVFLECVQDMDHENMFWYRQDPGLGLRLIYFSYDVKMKEKGDIPEGYSVSREKKERFSLILESASTNQTSMYLCASKAPGTEYNEQFFGPGTRLTVL.

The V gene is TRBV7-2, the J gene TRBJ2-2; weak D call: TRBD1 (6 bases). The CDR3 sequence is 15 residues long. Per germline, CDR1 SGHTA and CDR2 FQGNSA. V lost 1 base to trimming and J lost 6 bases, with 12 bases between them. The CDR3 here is CASSLVGQGPGELFF. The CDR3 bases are TGTGCCAGCAGCTTAGTCGGGCAGGGGCCCGGGGAGCTGTTTTTT.

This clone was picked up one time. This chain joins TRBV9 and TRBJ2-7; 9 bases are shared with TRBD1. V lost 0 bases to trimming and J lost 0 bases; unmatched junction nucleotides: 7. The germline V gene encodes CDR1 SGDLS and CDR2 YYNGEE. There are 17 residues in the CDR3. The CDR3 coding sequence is TGTGCCAGCAGCGTAGCGGGACAGGGAATTTCCTCCTACGAGCAGTACTTC. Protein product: CASSVAGQGISSYEQYF.

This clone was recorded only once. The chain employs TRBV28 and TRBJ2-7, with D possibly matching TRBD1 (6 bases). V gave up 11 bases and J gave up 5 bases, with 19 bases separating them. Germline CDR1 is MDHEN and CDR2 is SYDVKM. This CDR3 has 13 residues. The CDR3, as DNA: TGTGCCGCAGGGGCGGCTGGGGACCACGAGCAGTACTTC. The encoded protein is CAAGAAGDHEQYF.

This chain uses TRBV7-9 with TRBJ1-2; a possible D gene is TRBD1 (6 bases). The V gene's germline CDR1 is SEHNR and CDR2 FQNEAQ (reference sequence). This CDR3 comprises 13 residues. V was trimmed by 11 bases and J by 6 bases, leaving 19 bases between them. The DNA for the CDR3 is TGTGCCGGTACAGGGTTAAGAAGTAATGGCTACACCTTC. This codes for CAGTGLRSNGYTF.

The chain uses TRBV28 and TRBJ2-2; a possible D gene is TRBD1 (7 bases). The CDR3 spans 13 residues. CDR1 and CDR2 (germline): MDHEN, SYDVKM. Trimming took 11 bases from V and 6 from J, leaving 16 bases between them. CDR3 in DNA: TGTGCCGAAGCTGACAGGGAGGCCGGGGAGCTGTTTTTT. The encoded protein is CAEADREAGELFF.

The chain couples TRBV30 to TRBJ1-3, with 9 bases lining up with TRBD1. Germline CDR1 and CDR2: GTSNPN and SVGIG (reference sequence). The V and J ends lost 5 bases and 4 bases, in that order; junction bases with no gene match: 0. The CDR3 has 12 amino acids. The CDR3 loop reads CAWGTGGNTIYF. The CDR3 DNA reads TGTGCCTGGGGGACAGGGGGAAACACCATATATTTT.

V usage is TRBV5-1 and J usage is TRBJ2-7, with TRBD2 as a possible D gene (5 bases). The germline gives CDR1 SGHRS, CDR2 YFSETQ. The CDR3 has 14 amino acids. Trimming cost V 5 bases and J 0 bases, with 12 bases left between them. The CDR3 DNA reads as TGCGCCAGCAGTCGGGATGCTAGCTCCTACGAGCAGTACTTC. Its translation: CASSRDASSYEQYF.

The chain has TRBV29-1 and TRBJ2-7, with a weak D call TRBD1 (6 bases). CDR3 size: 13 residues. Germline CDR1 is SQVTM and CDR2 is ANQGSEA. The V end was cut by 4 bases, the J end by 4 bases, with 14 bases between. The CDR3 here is CSVGWGRGYEQYF. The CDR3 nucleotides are TGCAGCGTTGGTTGGGGCAGGGGTTACGAGCAGTACTTC.

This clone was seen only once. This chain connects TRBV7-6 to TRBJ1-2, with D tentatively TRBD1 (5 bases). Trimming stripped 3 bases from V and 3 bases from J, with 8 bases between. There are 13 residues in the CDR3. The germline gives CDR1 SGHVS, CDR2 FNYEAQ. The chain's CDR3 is CASSLGRDYGYTF. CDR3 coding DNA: TGTGCCAGCAGCTTGGGCAGGGACTATGGCTACACCTTC.

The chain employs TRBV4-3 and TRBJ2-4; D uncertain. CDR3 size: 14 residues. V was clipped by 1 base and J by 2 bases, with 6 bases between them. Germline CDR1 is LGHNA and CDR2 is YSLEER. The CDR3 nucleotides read TGCGCCAGCAGCCAAGTCTCTACCAAAAACATTCAGTACTTC. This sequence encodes CASSQVSTKNIQYF.

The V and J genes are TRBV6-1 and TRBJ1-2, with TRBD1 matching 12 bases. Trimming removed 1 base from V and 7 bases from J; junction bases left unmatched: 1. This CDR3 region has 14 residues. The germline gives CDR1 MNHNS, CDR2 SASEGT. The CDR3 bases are TGTGCCAGCAGTGAAGGGGACAGGGGGCTTGGCTACACCTTC. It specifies CASSEGDRGLGYTF.

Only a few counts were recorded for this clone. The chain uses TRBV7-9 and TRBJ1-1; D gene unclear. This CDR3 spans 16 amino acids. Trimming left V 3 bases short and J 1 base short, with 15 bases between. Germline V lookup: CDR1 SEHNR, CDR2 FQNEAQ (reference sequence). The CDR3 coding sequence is TGTGCCAGCAGCTTCTTCCTGAGTGTAAGGAACACTGAAGCTTTCTTT. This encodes CASSFFLSVRNTEAFF.

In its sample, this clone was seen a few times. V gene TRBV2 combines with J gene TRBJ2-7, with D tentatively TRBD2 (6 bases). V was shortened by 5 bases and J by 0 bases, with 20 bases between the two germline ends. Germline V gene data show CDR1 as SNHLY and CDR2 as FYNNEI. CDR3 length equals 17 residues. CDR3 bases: TGTGCCAGCAGTTCGACGCTAGCTAGCGCCAGCTCCTACGAGCAGTACTTC. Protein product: CASSSTLASASSYEQYF.

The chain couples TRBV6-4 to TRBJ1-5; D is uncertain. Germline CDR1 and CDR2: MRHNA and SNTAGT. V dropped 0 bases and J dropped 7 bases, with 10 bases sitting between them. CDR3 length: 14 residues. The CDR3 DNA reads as TGTGCCAGCAGTGACTCTTCGACGGGACAGCCCCAGCATTTT. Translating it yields CASSDSSTGQPQHF.

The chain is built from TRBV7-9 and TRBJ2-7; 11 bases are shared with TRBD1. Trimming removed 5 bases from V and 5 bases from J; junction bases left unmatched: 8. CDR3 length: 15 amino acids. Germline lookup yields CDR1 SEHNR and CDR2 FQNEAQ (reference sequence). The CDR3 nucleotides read TGTGCCAGCAGCCCTGTGGGGACAGGGGGACACGAGCAGTACTTC. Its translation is CASSPVGTGGHEQYF. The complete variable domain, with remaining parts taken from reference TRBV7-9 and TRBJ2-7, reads DTGVSQNPRHKITKRGQNVTFRCDPISEHNRLYWYRQTLGQGPEFLTYFQNEAQLEKSRLLSDRFSAERPKGSFSTLEIQRTEQGDSAMYLCASSPVGTGGHEQYFGPGTRLTVT.

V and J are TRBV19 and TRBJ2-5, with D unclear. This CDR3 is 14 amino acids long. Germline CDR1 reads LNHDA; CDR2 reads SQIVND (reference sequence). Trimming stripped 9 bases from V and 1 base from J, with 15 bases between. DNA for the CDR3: TGTGCCAGCCGAGGTCTTGGAAGCCAAGAGACCCAGTACTTC. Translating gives CASRGLGSQETQYF.

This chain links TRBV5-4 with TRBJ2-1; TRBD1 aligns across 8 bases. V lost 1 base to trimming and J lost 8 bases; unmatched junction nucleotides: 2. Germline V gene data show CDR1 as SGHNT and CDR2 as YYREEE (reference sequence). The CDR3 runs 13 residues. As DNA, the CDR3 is TGTGCCAGCAGCTTGCCAGGGGGCGATGAGCAGTTCTTC. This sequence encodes CASSLPGGDEQFF.